Presented here are 15 T cell receptor beta chains from one specimen sequenced in a study of control samples from healthy donors and cancer patients. Sequenced by immunoSEQ multiplex PCR; TCRdb stores in-frame clones only, minus some. The sample holds some 130,000 clones, around nine tenths seen once. The source material was blood. The source of these receptors is a man aged 18-30 years in good health.

This clone was counted a single time. The chain links TRBV6-6 to TRBJ2-7; D assignment may be TRBD1 or TRBD2 (5 bases each). Germline V gene sequence: CDR1 MNHNY, CDR2 SVGAGI (reference sequence). This CDR3 has 15 amino acids. The V gene lost 6 bases and the J gene lost 2 bases, with 17 bases spanning the gap. CDR3 loop: CASSPLRDGAYEQYF. DNA of the CDR3: TGTGCCAGCAGCCCCCTCCGGGACGGAGCCTACGAGCAGTACTTC.

The chain has TRBV4-2 and TRBJ1-5; 7 nucleotides agree with TRBD1. V lost 4 bases to trimming and J lost 2 bases; unmatched junction nucleotides: 2. CDR1 LGHNA and CDR2 YNFKEQ come from the germline V gene. CDR3 length: 14 residues. Here the CDR3 DNA reads TGTGCCAGCAGCCCGGGACAGCGCAATCAGCCCCAGCATTTT. Residues: CASSPGQRNQPQHF.

This rearrangement joins TRBV5-1 to TRBJ2-1; 8 bases match TRBD2. This CDR3 comprises 14 residues. Germline V CDR1 and CDR2: SGHRS, YFSETQ. V lost 4 bases and J lost 0; bases outside the gene matches: 0. CDR3 in DNA: TGCGCCAGCAGCGGGACTAGCTCCTACAATGAGCAGTTCTTC. Protein: CASSGTSSYNEQFF.

This sequence joins TRBV12-3 or TRBV12-4 and TRBJ1-1, with D perhaps TRBD1 (5 bases). The CDR3 is made up of 13 amino acids. Trimming removed 3 bases from V and 4 bases from J, with 9 bases in between. CDR3 amino acids: CASSFGGSTEAFF. The CDR3 DNA reads TGTGCCAGCAGTTTTGGGGGGAGCACTGAAGCTTTCTTT.

There are a few counts of this clone. V gene TRBV5-4 combines with J gene TRBJ1-1, with D perhaps TRBD1 (5 bases). CDR3 size: 12 residues. CDR1 is SGHNT, CDR2 YYREEE, per germline (reference sequence). V was pared by 3 bases and J by 10 bases, with 13 bases between. The CDR3 spells CASSWGLTGAFF. The CDR3 region has the DNA TGTGCCAGCAGCTGGGGACTCACGGGAGCTTTCTTT.

In this sample, this clone turned up a few times. This chain links TRBV4-1 with TRBJ1-6; D gene uncertain. Looked up from germline, CDR1 is MGHRA and CDR2 is YSYEKL. The CDR3 is 14 amino acids. V was pared by 2 bases and J by 8 bases, with 10 bases between. The CDR3 here is CASSQLGSDSPLHF. CDR3 sequence (DNA): TGCGCCAGCAGCCAACTCGGGTCGGATTCACCCCTCCACTTT.

The chain links TRBV6-2 or TRBV6-3 to TRBJ2-7, with D perhaps TRBD2 (5 bases). This CDR3 spans 16 amino acids. Trimming took off 0 bases at V and 0 bases at J, with 12 bases between the two ends. Per the germline V gene, CDR1 is MNHEY and CDR2 is SVGEGT. The CDR3 is CASSYSSSESSYEQYF. The CDR3 region has the DNA TGTGCCAGCAGTTACTCGAGTAGCGAAAGCTCCTACGAGCAGTACTTC.

The chain links TRBV5-1 to TRBJ2-7, with TRBD2 matching over 7 bases. The germline V gene has CDR1 SGHRS and CDR2 YFSETQ. Unmatched junction bases numbered 0, after V lost 3 bases and J lost 6 bases. This CDR3 is 11 amino acids long. The CDR3 loop reads CASSWTSEQYF. DNA for the CDR3: TGCGCCAGCAGCTGGACTAGCGAGCAGTACTTC.

The chain uses TRBV5-1 and TRBJ1-4; D is undetermined. This CDR3 is built from 15 residues. Germline lookup yields CDR1 SGHRS and CDR2 YFSETQ. Trimming took off 0 bases at V and 4 bases at J, with 10 bases between the two ends. This CDR3 reads CASSLGSGSNEKLFF. The CDR3 nucleotides are TGCGCCAGCAGCTTGGGCAGCGGTAGTAATGAAAAACTGTTTTTT.

The V call is TRBV29-1, the J call TRBJ1-2; 8 bases map to TRBD1. J was trimmed by 3 bases and V by 6 bases; bases with no gene match: 6. Germline lookup yields CDR1 SQVTM and CDR2 ANQGSEA. The CDR3 is 13 amino acids. Here the CDR3 reads CSVAGGSDYGYTF. The DNA of the CDR3 is TGCAGCGTCGCAGGGGGCTCGGACTATGGCTACACCTTC.

V is TRBV5-4 and J is TRBJ2-1, with D unresolved. Germline V gene lookup returns CDR1 SGHNT and CDR2 YYREEE (reference sequence). The CDR3 contains 12 residues. Trimming took 0 bases from V and 5 from J, leaving 3 bases between them. The CDR3 region is CASSLDDNEQFF. The CDR3 DNA reads TGTGCCAGCAGCTTGGACGACAATGAGCAGTTCTTC.

This rearrangement joins TRBV29-1 to TRBJ2-1; D could derive from TRBD1 or TRBD2 (5 bases each). The germline gives CDR1 SQVTM, CDR2 ANQGSEA. This CDR3 comprises 14 residues. V lost 7 bases to trimming and J lost 4 bases, with 17 bases between them. The CDR3 here is CSGRGASSYNEQFF. The CDR3 region has the DNA TGCAGCGGACGGGGCGCTTCCTCTTACAATGAGCAGTTCTTC.

V is TRBV2 and J is TRBJ2-7; 9 nucleotides line up with TRBD2. Trimming removed 4 bases from V and 4 bases from J; junction bases left unmatched: 8. The V gene's germline CDR1 is SNHLY and CDR2 FYNNEI. CDR3 size: 15 residues. The CDR3 nucleotides are TGTGCCAGCAGTGCCTCTAGCGGGACACCGTACGAGCAGTACTTC. Encoded protein: CASSASSGTPYEQYF.

The chain has TRBV27 and TRBJ1-1; no definite D call. With 5 bases removed from V and 3 bases from J, the gap between germline ends came to 13 bases. The CDR3 is made up of 14 amino acids. From germline, CDR1 is MNHEY and CDR2 SMNVEV (reference sequence). CDR3 loop: CASSPNSGDTEAFF. The DNA for the CDR3 is TGTGCCAGCAGTCCCAACAGCGGGGACACTGAAGCTTTCTTT.

This chain links TRBV7-2 with TRBJ2-5, with 7 positions matching TRBD2. This CDR3 comprises 15 residues. J gave up 5 bases and V 2 bases, and 8 bases lay outside the gene matches. Germline V lookup: CDR1 SGHTA, CDR2 FQGNSA. The CDR3 nucleotides read TGTGCCAGCAGCTTAACGGGGGGAGTGGGTGAGACCCAGTACTTC. Its protein is CASSLTGGVGETQYF. The full variable domain, its missing parts supplied by reference TRBV7-2 and TRBJ2-5, is GAGVSQSPSNKVTEKGKDVELRCDPISGHTALYWYRQSLGQGLEFLIYFQGNSAPDKSGLPSDRFSAERTGGSVSTLTIQRTQQEDSAVYLCASSLTGGVGETQYFGPGTRLLVL.